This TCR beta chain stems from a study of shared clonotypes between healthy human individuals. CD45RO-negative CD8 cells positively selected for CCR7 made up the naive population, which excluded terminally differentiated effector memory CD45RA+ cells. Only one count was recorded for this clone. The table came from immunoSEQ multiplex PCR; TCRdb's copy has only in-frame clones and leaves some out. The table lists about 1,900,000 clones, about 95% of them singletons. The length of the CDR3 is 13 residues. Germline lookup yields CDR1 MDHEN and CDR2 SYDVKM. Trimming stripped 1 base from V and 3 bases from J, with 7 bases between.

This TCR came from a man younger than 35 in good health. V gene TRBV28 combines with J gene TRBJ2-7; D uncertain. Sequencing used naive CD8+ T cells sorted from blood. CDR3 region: CASSLFWGYEQYF. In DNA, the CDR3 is TGTGCCAGCAGTTTATTTTGGGGCTACGAGCAGTACTTC.